The 18 T cell receptor beta chains listed next were all sequenced from one sample in a study of CD8 T cells in ankylosing spondylitis. TCRdb fed the 5' RACE reads into MiXCR, producing one record per CDR3 protein. The sample lists 300,000 to 350,000 distinct CDR3 sequences, 20% occurring once. The sample was blood, either unsorted or a sorted T cell fraction (not recorded which). These receptors were collected from a female donor with ankylosing spondylitis or in good health (not recorded which).

This clonotype was detected only a few times. The chain is built from TRBV19 and TRBJ1-2; D uncertain. V dropped 5 bases and J dropped 0 bases, with 16 bases sitting between them. The germline gives CDR1 LNHDA, CDR2 SQIVND (reference sequence). The length of the CDR3 is 16 residues. The CDR3 nucleotides are TGTGCCAGTAGTCGCACCAGGACGGGAGCTAACTATGGCTACACCTTC. Amino acids: CASSRTRTGANYGYTF.

The CDR3 is CATSRDRRRNRGYEQYF. In DNA form, the CDR3 reads TGTGCCACCAGCAGAGATCGGAGACGAAACAGGGGCTACGAGCAGTACTTC. This sequence joins TRBV15 and TRBJ2-7, with 7 positions matching TRBD1. The trim removed 0 bases at V and 3 bases at J, leaving 11 bases unmatched. Germline assignment: CDR1 LNHNV and CDR2 YYDKDF (reference sequence). The CDR3 runs 17 residues.

Concerning this clonotype: Its ends do not fully match the called genes, so a read error is possible. The chain joins TRBV6-5 to TRBJ2-7; D might be TRBD2 (5 bases). The length of the CDR3 is 15 residues. Germline V CDR1 and CDR2: MNHEY, SVGAGI. The CDR3 sequence is CSSSYGPTEDRWQYF. CDR3 DNA sequence: TGTTCCAGCAGTTACGGCCCCACGGAGGACCGATGGCAGTACTTC.

This clonotype has more than one count but fewer than ten. This rearrangement joins TRBV6-5 to TRBJ1-1; D is undetermined. Looked up from germline, CDR1 is MNHEY and CDR2 is SVGAGI. V was trimmed by 0 bases and J by 1 base, leaving 6 bases between them. The CDR3 spans 14 residues. The CDR3, as DNA: TGTGCCAGCAGTTACTCGAACCCGAACACTGAAGCTTTCTTT. It encodes CASSYSNPNTEAFF.

This clonotype was seen repeatedly, ten times or more. The rearrangement uses TRBV29-1 and TRBJ1-4; D perhaps matches TRBD1 (5 bases). The CDR3 loop spans 13 amino acids. Between the trimmed V and J ends, which lost 7 bases and 8 bases, there was a span of 17 bases. Germline V CDR1 and CDR2: SQVTM, ANQGSEA. The CDR3 protein is CSARKGREEKLFF. CDR3 sequence (DNA): TGCAGCGCCCGGAAGGGGAGGGAAGAAAAACTGTTTTTT.

This chain joins TRBV5-8 and TRBJ1-5; D is unresolved. The CDR3 is made up of 14 amino acids. Per germline, CDR1 SGHTS and CDR2 YDEGEE. Trimming shortened V by 7 bases and J by 0 bases, and 11 bases separated the two germline ends. CDR3 region: CASWSPYSNQPQHF. The CDR3 DNA follows: TGTGCCAGCTGGAGCCCGTATAGCAATCAGCCCCAGCATTTT.

There are many counts of this clonotype. The rearrangement links TRBV5-1 to TRBJ1-1, with D possibly TRBD1 on 5 matching bases. CDR1 and CDR2 (germline): SGHRS, YFSETQ. CDR3 length: 13 residues. Trimming took off 4 bases at V and 3 bases at J, with 10 bases between the two ends. The CDR3, as DNA: TGCGCCAGCAGCCTCGGGGCGGACACTGAAGCTTTCTTT. This gives the protein CASSLGADTEAFF.

The CDR3 region is CSARNPRPETQYF. The CDR3 DNA reads as TGCAGTGCCAGGAATCCCAGGCCGGAGACCCAGTACTTC. This chain joins TRBV20-1 and TRBJ2-5; the D is unclear. The V end lost 6 bases, the J end lost 5 bases, and 16 bases lay between the germline ends. Germline lookup yields CDR1 DFQATT and CDR2 SNEGSKA (reference sequence). CDR3 length: 13 residues.

This clonotype was seen only a few times. This chain links TRBV7-4 with TRBJ2-1; tentative D call: TRBD2 (5 bases). This CDR3 comprises 20 residues. The V end lost 1 base, the J end lost 3 bases, and 25 bases lay between the germline ends. Germline assignment: CDR1 SGHVT and CDR2 SQSDAQ. CDR3 residues: CASSLVLARSTWILYNEQFF. DNA of the CDR3: TGTGCCAGCAGCTTAGTGCTAGCTCGATCTACCTGGATCCTCTACAATGAGCAGTTCTTC.

This clonotype was observed a handful of times. The V call is TRBV6-1, the J call TRBJ2-4, with D perhaps TRBD1 or TRBD2 (5 bases each). The CDR3 length is 15 residues. The germline CDR1 and CDR2 sequences are MNHNS and SASEGT. V shed 4 bases and J shed 0 bases, with 10 bases lying between them. The CDR3 bases are TGTGCCAGCAGTGGAGGGACGGTAGCCAAAAACATTCAGTACTTC. It is translated as CASSGGTVAKNIQYF.

This clonotype has at least ten counts. V is TRBV29-1 and J is TRBJ1-3; D is perhaps TRBD1 (6 bases). This CDR3 has 14 residues. V was shortened by 3 bases and J by 3 bases, with 12 bases between the two germline ends. Per the germline V gene, CDR1 is SQVTM and CDR2 is ANQGSEA. CDR3: CSVETGQFGNTIYF. In DNA, the CDR3 is TGCAGCGTTGAGACTGGACAGTTTGGAAACACCATATATTTT.

The chain uses TRBV20-1 and TRBJ2-7; D is unresolved. Germline lookup yields CDR1 DFQATT and CDR2 SNEGSKA (reference sequence). The CDR3 extends over 11 amino acids. The ends were cut back, 4 bases at V and 7 bases at J, with 11 bases in the middle. This CDR3 is CSAKSLGEQYF. In nucleotides, the CDR3 is TGCAGTGCTAAGTCATTAGGAGAGCAGTACTTC.

J is TRBJ1-6 and V is TRBV12-3 or TRBV12-4, with no clear D. V gave up 3 bases and J gave up 10 bases, with 16 bases separating them. The CDR3 sequence is 15 residues long. This CDR3 reads CASSFRPDVGSPLHF. Written as DNA, the CDR3 is TGTGCCAGCAGTTTCCGCCCTGATGTCGGGTCACCCCTCCACTTT.

V usage is TRBV12-3 or TRBV12-4 and J usage is TRBJ2-5; perhaps TRBD2 as D (7 bases). The CDR3 has 14 residues. V was clipped by 4 bases and J by 5 bases, with 14 bases between them. The CDR3 region has the DNA TGTGCCAGCAGTTGGGGGGGGGGCAGGGAGACCCAGTACTTC. Translating gives CASSWGGGRETQYF.

The gene calls are TRBV20-1 and TRBJ2-7; D is unclear. CDR3 length: 9 residues. Trimming shortened V by 3 bases and J by 7 bases, and 4 bases separated the two germline ends. Germline V lookup: CDR1 DFQATT, CDR2 SNEGSKA (reference sequence). The CDR3 DNA follows: TGCAGTGCTAGCGGGGAGCAGTACTTC. Encoded protein: CSASGEQYF.

The chain has TRBV7-2 and TRBJ2-7; 10 positions match TRBD1. The CDR3 has 16 residues. Trimming at V came to 1 base and at J to 4 bases, leaving 7 bases not matched to a gene. Germline V CDR1 and CDR2: SGHTA, FQGNSA. The CDR3 bases are TGTGCCAGCAGCTTAGGGGCGACAGGGGGCCGGTACGAGCAGTACTTC. Translation: CASSLGATGGRYEQYF.

This clonotype occurred once. The junction shows a germline mismatch at one end, possibly a read error. The chain recombines TRBV20-1 with TRBJ1-2; maybe TRBD1 (6 bases). The CDR3 loop spans 17 amino acids. The germline gives CDR1 DFQATT, CDR2 SNEGSKA (reference sequence). Written as DNA, the CDR3 is TGCTGTGCTAGAGATCCTTTACCCAATCAACAGGGATATGGCTACACCTTC. Its protein product is CCARDPLPNQQGYGYTF.

This clonotype was seen a few times. The chain uses TRBV20-1 and TRBJ2-7, with no clear D. Germline V gene lookup returns CDR1 DFQATT and CDR2 SNEGSKA (reference sequence). Trimming left V 6 bases short and J 3 bases short, with 12 bases between. The CDR3 is made up of 12 amino acids. The CDR3 sequence: CSADGLRYEQYF. The CDR3 DNA reads TGCAGTGCAGACGGATTGCGCTACGAGCAGTACTTC.